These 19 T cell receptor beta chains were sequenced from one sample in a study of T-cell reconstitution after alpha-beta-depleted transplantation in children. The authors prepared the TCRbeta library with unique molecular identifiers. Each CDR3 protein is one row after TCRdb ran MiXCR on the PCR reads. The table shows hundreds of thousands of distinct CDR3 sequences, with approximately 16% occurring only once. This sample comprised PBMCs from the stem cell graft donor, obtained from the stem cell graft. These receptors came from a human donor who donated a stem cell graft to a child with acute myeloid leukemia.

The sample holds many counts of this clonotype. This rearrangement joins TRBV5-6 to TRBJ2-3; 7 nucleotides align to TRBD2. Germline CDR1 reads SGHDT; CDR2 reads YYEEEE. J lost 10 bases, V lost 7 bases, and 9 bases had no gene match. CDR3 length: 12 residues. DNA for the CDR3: TGTGCCAGCGGACGTGGGGGGGTAGCGCAGTATTTT. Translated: CASGRGGVAQYF. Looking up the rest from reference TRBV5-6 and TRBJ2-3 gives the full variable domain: DAGVTQSPTHLIKTRGQQVTLRCSPKSGHDTVSWYQQALGQGPQFIFQYYEEEERQRGNFPDRFSGHQFPNYSSELNVNALLLGDSALYLCASGRGGVAQYFGPGTRLTVL.

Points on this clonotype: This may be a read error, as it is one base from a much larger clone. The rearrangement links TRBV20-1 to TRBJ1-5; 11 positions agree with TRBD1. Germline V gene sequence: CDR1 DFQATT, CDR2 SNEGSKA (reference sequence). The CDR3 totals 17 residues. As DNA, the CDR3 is TGCAGTGCTAGAGATTCCGGGGGGGGACAGGGGGTTCAGCCCCGGCATTTT. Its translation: CSARDSGGGQGVQPRHF.

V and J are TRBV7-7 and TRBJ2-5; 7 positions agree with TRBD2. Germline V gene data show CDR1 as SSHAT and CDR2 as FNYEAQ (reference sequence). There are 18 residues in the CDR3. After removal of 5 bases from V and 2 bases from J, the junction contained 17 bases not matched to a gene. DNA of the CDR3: TGTGCCAGCAGCCGCTCAAAAGCAAAATCCGGGAGGCAAGAGACCCAGTACTTC. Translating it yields CASSRSKAKSGRQETQYF.

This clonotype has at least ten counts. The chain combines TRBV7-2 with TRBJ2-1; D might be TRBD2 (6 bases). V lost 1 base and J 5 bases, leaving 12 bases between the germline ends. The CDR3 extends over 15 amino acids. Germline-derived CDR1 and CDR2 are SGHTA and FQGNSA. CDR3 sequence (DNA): TGTGCCAGCAGCTTAGGGGGGGTACAGAACAATGAGCAGTTCTTC. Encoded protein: CASSLGGVQNNEQFF.

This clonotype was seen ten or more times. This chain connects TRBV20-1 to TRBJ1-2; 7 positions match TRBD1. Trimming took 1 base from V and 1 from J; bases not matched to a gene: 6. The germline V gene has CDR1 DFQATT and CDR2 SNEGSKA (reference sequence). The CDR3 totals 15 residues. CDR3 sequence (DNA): TGCAGTGCTAGAGGGTCAGGGGGGGTTAACTATGGCTACACCTTC. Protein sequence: CSARGSGGVNYGYTF.

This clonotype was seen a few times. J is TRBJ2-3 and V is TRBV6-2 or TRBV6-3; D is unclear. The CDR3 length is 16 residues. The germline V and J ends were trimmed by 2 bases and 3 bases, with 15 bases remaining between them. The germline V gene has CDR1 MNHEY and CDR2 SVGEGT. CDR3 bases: TGTGCCAGCAGTTACCCCCTCACGCGCCGAACAGATACGCAGTATTTT. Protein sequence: CASSYPLTRRTDTQYF.

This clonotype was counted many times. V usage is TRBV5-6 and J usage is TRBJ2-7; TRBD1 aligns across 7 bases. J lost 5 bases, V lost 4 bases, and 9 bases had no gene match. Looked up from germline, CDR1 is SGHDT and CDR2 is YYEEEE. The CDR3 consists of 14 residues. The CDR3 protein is CASSAEQGPDEQYF. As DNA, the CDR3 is TGTGCCAGCAGCGCTGAACAGGGGCCCGACGAGCAGTACTTC.

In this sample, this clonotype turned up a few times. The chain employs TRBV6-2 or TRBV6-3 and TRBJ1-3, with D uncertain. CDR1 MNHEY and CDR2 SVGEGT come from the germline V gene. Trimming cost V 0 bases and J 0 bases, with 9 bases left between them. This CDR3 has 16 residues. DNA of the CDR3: TGTGCCAGCAGTTACTCGACGGAATACTCTGGAAACACCATATATTTT. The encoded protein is CASSYSTEYSGNTIYF.

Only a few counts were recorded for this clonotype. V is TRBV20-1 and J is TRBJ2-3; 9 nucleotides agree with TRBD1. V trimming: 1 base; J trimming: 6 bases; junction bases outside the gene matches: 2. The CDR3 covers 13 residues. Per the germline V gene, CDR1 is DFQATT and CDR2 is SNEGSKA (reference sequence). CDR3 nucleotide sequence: TGCAGTGCTAGAGGGGACAGGGCGGATACGCAGTATTTT. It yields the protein CSARGDRADTQYF.

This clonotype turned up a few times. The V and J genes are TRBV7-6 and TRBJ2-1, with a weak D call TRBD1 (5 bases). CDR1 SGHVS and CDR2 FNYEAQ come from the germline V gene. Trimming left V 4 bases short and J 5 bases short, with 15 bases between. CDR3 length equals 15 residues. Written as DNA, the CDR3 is TGTGCCAGCAGCTCAAGCACGGACACCAACAATGAGCAGTTCTTC. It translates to CASSSSTDTNNEQFF.

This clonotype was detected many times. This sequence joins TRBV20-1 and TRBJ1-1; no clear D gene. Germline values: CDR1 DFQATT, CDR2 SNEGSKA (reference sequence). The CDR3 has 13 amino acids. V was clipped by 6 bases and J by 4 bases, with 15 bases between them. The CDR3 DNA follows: TGCAGTGCACTTCGGACTGGGGTCACTGAAGCTTTCTTT. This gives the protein CSALRTGVTEAFF.

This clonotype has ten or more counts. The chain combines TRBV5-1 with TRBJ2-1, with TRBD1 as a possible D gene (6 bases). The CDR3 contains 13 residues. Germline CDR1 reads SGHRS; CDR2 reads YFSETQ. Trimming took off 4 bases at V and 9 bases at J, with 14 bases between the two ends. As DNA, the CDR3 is TGCGCCAGCAGCCAAGAACAGGGTCTTGAGCAGTTCTTC. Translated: CASSQEQGLEQFF.

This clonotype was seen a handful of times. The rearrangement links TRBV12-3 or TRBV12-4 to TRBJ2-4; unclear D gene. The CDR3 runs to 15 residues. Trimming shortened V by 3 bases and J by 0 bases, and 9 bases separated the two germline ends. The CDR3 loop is CASSLAPLAKNIQYF. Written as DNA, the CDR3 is TGTGCCAGCAGTTTGGCACCTCTAGCCAAAAACATTCAGTACTTC.

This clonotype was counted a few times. The CDR3 sequence: CASSPGTEKLFF. Written as DNA, the CDR3 is TGTGCCAGCAGCCCAGGGACAGAAAAACTGTTTTTT. The rearrangement joins TRBV7-2 to TRBJ1-4; TRBD1 might be the D (6 bases). The germline gives CDR1 SGHTA, CDR2 FQGNSA. V was cut by 5 bases and J by 8 bases, with 9 bases left in between. This CDR3 is built from 12 residues.

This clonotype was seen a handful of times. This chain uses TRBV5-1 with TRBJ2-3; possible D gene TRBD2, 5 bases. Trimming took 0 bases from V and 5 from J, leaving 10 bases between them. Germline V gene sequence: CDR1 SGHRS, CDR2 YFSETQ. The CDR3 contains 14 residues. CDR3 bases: TGCGCCAGCAGCTTGGAAGCGGACCAAGATACGCAGTATTTT. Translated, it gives CASSLEADQDTQYF.

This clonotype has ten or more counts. For the CDR3, the DNA is TGCGCCAGCAGCTTCTTAAGCGTCGTAGGCACCGGGGAGCTGTTTTTT. It translates to CASSFLSVVGTGELFF. The gene calls are TRBV5-1 and TRBJ2-2; D not certain. V was trimmed by 2 bases and J by 4 bases, leaving 15 bases between them. The CDR3 contains 16 residues. CDR1 is SGHRS, CDR2 YFSETQ, per germline.

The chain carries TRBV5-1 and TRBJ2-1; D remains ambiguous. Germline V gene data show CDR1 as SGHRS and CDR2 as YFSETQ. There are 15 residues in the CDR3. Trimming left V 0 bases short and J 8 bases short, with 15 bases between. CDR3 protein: CASSLAGRMGDEQFF. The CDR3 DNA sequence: TGCGCCAGCAGCTTGGCCGGCAGAATGGGCGATGAGCAGTTCTTC.

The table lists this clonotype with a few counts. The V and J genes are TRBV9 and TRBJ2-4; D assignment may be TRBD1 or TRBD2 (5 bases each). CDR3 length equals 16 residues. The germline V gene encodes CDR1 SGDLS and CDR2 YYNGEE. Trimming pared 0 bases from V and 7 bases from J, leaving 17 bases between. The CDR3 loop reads CASSVATGPARNIQYF. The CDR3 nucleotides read TGTGCCAGCAGCGTAGCTACGGGACCAGCCAGGAACATTCAGTACTTC.

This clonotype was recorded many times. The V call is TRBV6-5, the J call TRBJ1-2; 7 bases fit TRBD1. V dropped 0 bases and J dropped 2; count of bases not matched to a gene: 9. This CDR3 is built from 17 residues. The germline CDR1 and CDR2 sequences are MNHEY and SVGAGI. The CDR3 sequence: CASSYSLRGNPNYGYTF. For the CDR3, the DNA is TGTGCCAGCAGTTACTCCCTCAGGGGGAACCCAAACTATGGCTACACCTTC.